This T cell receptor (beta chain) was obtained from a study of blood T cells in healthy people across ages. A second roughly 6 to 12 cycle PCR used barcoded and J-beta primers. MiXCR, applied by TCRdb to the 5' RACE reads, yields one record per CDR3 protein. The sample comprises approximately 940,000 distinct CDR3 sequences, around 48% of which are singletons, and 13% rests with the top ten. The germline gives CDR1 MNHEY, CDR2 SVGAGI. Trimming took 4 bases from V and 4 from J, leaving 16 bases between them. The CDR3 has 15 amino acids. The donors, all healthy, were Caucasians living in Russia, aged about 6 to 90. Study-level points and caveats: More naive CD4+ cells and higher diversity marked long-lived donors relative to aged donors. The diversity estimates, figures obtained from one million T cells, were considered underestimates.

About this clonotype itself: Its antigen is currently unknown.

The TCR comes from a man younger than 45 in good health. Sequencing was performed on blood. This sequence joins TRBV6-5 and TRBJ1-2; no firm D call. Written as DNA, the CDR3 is TGTGCCAGCAGTTTCCCGGGCCAAGGTAGCTATGGCTACACCTTC. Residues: CASSFPGQGSYGYTF.